Below, 14 T cell receptor beta chains from the same sample are listed, as sequenced in a study of T cells in Graves' hyperthyroidism and ophthalmopathy (dated by TCRdb to the late 2010s). Receptor libraries were prepared by multiplex PCR. TCRdb shows the sequencer as Illumina HiSeq 2000. The TCR beta CDR3 regions were amplified from RNA transcripts. The TCR CDR3 was subjected to a first round of RT-PCR using the HTBI primer set and the Qiagen OneStep RT-PCR kit. Using fastp trimming at Q25 and MiXCR clonotype assembly, TCRdb reanalyzed the public sequencing data and kept in-frame beta chains. All rows with the same CDR3 protein become a single entry with the most common DNA and genes. This sample comprises 370,000 or so distinct CDR3 sequences, just under 25% of them detected only once. The ten largest make up around 70% of the sample. Sequences were obtained from blood. The receptors derive from a man between 50 and 59 years old with Graves' hyperthyroidism.

The chain is built from TRBV27 and TRBJ1-1; no clear D. Germline lookup yields CDR1 MNHEY and CDR2 SMNVEV (reference sequence). Trimming left V 8 bases short and J 5 bases short, with 15 bases between. The CDR3 is 13 amino acids. CDR3 sequence (DNA): TGTGCCAGCCAAGAAAGGGAGGCTACTGAAGCTTTCTTT. It translates to CASQEREATEAFF.

This clonotype was seen a handful of times. The chain has TRBV28 and TRBJ2-7; D ambiguous. V lost 2 bases and J 3 bases, leaving 8 bases between the germline ends. The germline gives CDR1 MDHEN, CDR2 SYDVKM. The CDR3 spans 13 residues. The CDR3 sequence is CASSLQRHYEQYF. CDR3 bases: TGTGCCAGCAGTTTACAGCGTCACTACGAGCAGTACTTC.

This clonotype was counted a few times. V is TRBV6-1 and J is TRBJ1-2, with D uncertain. V shed 2 bases and J shed 3 bases, with 7 bases lying between them. Germline-derived CDR1 and CDR2 are MNHNS and SASEGT. The CDR3 runs 13 residues. The CDR3 bases are TGTGCCAGCAGTGAACCCGGCGACTATGGCTACACCTTC. This gives the protein CASSEPGDYGYTF.

The rearrangement uses TRBV24-1 and TRBJ1-5, with D uncertain. The CDR3 contains 13 residues. V dropped 4 bases and J dropped 9 bases, with 12 bases sitting between them. Per germline, CDR1 KGHDR and CDR2 SFDVKD. CDR3 in DNA: TGTGCCACCAGTGAAGATGGACTGTTGCCCCAGCATTTT. Translating gives CATSEDGLLPQHF.

This rearrangement joins TRBV3-1 to TRBJ2-1; 11 bases match TRBD2. The CDR3 loop spans 14 amino acids. After removal of 1 base from V and 10 bases from J, the junction contained 3 bases not matched to a gene. Germline V gene data show CDR1 as LGHDT and CDR2 as YNNKEL (reference sequence). The CDR3 spells CASSQGRLAGEQFF. CDR3 bases: TGTGCCAGCAGCCAAGGGAGACTAGCGGGGGAGCAGTTCTTC.

The chain uses TRBV20-1 and TRBJ2-1; 7 nucleotides align to TRBD1. This CDR3 region has 15 residues. The V segment lost 1 base and the J segment 1 base; nucleotides outside the gene matches: 4. CDR1 DFQATT and CDR2 SNEGSKA come from the germline V gene (reference sequence). The CDR3 here is CSARVQGESYNEQFF. CDR3 nucleotides: TGCAGTGCTAGAGTCCAGGGGGAGTCCTACAATGAGCAGTTCTTC.

This clonotype appeared a few times. V and J are TRBV5-1 and TRBJ1-2; 10 nucleotides match TRBD1. Germline CDR1 SGHRS, CDR2 YFSETQ. The CDR3 sequence is 15 residues long. V was clipped by 4 bases and J by 5 bases; unmatched bases: 8. The CDR3 region is CASSLGTGERYGYTF. CDR3 DNA sequence: TGCGCCAGCAGCCTGGGGACAGGGGAACGTTATGGCTACACCTTC.

The CDR3 here is CASSLGQRGYGYTF. In DNA, the CDR3 is TGCGCCAGCAGCTTGGGACAGCGCGGCTATGGCTACACCTTC. The chain joins TRBV5-1 to TRBJ1-2, with a tentative D call TRBD1 (5 bases). This CDR3 has 14 amino acids. With 0 bases removed from V and 4 bases from J, the gap between germline ends came to 10 bases. Germline CDR1 reads SGHRS; CDR2 reads YFSETQ.

The chain employs TRBV11-2 and TRBJ2-5; TRBD1 is a possible D gene (6 bases). Trimming cost V 1 base and J 0 bases, with 9 bases left between them. This CDR3 contains 15 residues. Germline CDR1 is SGHAT and CDR2 is FQNNGV. The CDR3 here is CASSLGTGHQETQYF. CDR3 in DNA: TGTGCCAGCAGCTTAGGCACAGGGCACCAAGAGACCCAGTACTTC.

The chain employs TRBV27 and TRBJ2-7; 10 bases are shared with TRBD2. V was clipped by 5 bases and J by 4 bases; unmatched bases: 2. CDR1 MNHEY and CDR2 SMNVEV come from the germline V gene (reference sequence). The CDR3 runs to 13 residues. As DNA, the CDR3 is TGTGCCAGCAGTGCTAGCGGGAGTTACGAGCAGTACTTC. Translation: CASSASGSYEQYF.

This clonotype was observed a few times. The chain carries TRBV2 and TRBJ2-2; perhaps TRBD2 as D (6 bases). Trimming stripped 8 bases from V and 5 bases from J, with 15 bases between. Germline V CDR1 and CDR2: SNHLY, FYNNEI. This CDR3 spans 14 amino acids. The CDR3, as DNA: TGTGCCAGCTCGAGGGAGGTTGGGACCGGGGAGCTGTTTTTT. Its translation is CASSREVGTGELFF.

This clonotype was counted between two and nine times. This chain connects TRBV10-3 to TRBJ2-5; TRBD2 aligns across 8 bases. The CDR3 consists of 15 residues. Germline CDR1 is ENHRY and CDR2 is SYGVKD. J gave up 2 bases and V 2 bases, and 4 bases lay outside the gene matches. CDR3: CAISEPGTSQETQYF. The CDR3, as DNA: TGTGCCATCAGTGAGCCCGGGACTAGTCAAGAGACCCAGTACTTC.

This sequence joins TRBV11-3 and TRBJ2-5; TRBD2 agrees at 10 bases. In germline, CDR1 is SGHNT, CDR2 YENEEA. The CDR3 sequence is 15 residues long. V trimming: 5 bases; J trimming: 7 bases; junction bases outside the gene matches: 10. CDR3 nucleotide sequence: TGTGCCAGCAGCCCGCGACTAAGCGGGGGGGGGACCCAGTACTTC. It is translated as CASSPRLSGGGTQYF.

The J gene is TRBJ2-2, the V gene TRBV27; D ambiguous. The germline gives CDR1 MNHEY, CDR2 SMNVEV (reference sequence). V was shortened by 5 bases and J by 6 bases, with 13 bases between the two germline ends. The CDR3 totals 14 residues. The CDR3 protein is CASSPDPSPGELFF. The DNA for the CDR3 is TGTGCCAGCAGTCCGGACCCTTCGCCCGGGGAGCTGTTTTTT.